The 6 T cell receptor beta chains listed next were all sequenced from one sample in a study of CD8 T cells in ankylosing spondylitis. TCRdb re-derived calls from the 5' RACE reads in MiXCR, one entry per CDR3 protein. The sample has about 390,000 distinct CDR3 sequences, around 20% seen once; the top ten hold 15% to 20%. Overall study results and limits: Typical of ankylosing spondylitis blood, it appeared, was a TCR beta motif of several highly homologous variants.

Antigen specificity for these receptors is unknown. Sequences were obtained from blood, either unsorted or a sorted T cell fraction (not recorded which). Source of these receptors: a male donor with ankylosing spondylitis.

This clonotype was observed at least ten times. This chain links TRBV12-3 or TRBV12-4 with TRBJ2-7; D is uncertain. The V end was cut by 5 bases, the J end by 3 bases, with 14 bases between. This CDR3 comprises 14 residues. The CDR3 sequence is CASSMLETYYEQYF. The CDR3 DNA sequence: TGTGCCAGCAGTATGCTAGAAACCTACTACGAGCAGTACTTC.

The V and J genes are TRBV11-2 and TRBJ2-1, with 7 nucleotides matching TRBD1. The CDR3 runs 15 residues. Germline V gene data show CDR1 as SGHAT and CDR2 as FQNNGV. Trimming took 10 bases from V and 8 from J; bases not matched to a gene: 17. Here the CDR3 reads CATSSDRVLGYEQFF. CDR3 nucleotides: TGTGCCACCAGTTCCGACAGGGTCTTAGGATATGAGCAGTTCTTC.

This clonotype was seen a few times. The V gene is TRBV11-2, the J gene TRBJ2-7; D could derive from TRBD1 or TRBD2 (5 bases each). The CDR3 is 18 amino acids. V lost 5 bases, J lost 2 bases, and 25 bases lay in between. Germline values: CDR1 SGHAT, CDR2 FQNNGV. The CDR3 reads CASSLQELRWGLAYEQYF. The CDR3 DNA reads TGTGCCAGCAGCCTCCAGGAGCTTAGATGGGGGTTGGCCTACGAGCAGTACTTC.

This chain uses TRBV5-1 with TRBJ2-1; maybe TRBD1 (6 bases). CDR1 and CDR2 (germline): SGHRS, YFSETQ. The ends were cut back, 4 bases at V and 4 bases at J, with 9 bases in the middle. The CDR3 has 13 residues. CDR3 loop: CASSIGQYNEQFF. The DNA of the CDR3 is TGCGCCAGCAGCATCGGACAGTACAATGAGCAGTTCTTC.

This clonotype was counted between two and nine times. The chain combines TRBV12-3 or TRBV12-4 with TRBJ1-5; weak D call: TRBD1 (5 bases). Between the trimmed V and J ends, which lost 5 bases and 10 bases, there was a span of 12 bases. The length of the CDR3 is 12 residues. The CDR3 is CASSGDFIPQHF. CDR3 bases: TGTGCCAGCAGTGGGGACTTCATCCCCCAGCATTTT.

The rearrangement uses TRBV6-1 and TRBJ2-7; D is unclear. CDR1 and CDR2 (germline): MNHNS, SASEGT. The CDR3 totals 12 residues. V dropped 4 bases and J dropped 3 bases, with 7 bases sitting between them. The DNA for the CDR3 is TGTGCCAGCAGTGCCCAGCTCTACGAGCAGTACTTC. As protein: CASSAQLYEQYF.